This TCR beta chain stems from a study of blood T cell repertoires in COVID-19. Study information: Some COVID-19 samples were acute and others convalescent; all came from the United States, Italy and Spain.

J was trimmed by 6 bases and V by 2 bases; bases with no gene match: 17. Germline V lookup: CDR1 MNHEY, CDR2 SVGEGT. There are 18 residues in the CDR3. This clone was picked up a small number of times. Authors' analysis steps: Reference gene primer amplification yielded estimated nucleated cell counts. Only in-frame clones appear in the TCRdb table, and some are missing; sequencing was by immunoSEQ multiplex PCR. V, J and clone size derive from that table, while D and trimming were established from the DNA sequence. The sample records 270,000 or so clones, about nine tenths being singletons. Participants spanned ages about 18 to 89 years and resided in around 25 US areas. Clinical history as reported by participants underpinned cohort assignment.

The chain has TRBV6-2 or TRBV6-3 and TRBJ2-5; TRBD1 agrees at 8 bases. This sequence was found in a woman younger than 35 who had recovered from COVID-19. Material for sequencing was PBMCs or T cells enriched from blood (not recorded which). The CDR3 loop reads CASSYLSHKRTGIKTQYF. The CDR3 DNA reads TGTGCCAGCAGTTACCTTTCCCACAAGAGGACAGGGATTAAGACCCAGTACTTC.